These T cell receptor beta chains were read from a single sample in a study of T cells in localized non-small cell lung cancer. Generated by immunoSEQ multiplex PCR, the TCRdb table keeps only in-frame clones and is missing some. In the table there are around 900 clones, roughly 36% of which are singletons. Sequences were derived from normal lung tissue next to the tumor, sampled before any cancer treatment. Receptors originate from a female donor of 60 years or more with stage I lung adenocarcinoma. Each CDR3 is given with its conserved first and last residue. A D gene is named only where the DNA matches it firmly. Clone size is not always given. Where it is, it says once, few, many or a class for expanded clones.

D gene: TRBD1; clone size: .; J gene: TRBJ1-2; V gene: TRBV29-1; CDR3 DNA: TGCAGCGTTGATCACTCTCAGGGGGTTAGCGGCTACACCTTC; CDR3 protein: CSVDHSQGVSGYTF
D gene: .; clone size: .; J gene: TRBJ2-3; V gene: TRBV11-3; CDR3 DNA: TGTGCCAGCAGCGCTACGGGTCCCACAGATACGCAGTATTTT; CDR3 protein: CASSATGPTDTQYF
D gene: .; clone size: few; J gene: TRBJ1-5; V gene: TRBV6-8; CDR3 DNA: TGTGCCAGCAGTTACGTTGTAACCGGGACATACAATCAGCCCCAGCATTTT; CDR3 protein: CASSYVVTGTYNQPQHF
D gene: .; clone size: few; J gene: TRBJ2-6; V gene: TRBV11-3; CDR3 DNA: TGTGCCAGCAGCTTAGATCTGGGACTTATATCTGGGGCCAACGTCCTGACTTTC; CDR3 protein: CASSLDLGLISGANVLTF
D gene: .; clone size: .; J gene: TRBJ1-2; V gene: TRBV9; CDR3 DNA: TGTGCCAGCAACCTATGGAACTATGGCTACACCTTC; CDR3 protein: CASNLWNYGYTF
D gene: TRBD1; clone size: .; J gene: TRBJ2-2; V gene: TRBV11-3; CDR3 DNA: TGTGCCAGCACCCCGACAGGGGCGAACACCGGGGAGCTGTTTTTT; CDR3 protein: CASTPTGANTGELFF
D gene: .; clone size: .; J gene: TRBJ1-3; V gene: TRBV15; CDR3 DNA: TGTGCCACCAGCAGAGGGGGAGGGACCCGTCGAAACACCATATATTTT; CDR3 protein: CATSRGGGTRRNTIYF
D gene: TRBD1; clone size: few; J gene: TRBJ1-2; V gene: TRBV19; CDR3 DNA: TGTGCCAGTACCGAAGCGGGACAGGGATTTGGCTACACCTTC; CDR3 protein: CASTEAGQGFGYTF
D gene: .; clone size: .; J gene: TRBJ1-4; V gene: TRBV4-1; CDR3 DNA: TGCGCCAGCAGCCAAGATAATAGGCCCGAGGGTAATGAAAAACTGTTTTTT; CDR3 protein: CASSQDNRPEGNEKLFF
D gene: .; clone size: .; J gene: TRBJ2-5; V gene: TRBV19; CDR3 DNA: TGTGCCAGTAGGCGGACTGTTCAAGAGACCCAGTACTTC; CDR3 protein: CASRRTVQETQYF
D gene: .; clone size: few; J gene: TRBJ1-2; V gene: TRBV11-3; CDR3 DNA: TGTGCCAGCAGCTTGCCCGGTCAGGACCTCTATGGCTACACCTTC; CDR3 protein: CASSLPGQDLYGYTF
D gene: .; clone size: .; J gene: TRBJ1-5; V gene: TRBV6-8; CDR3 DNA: TGTGCCAGCAGTGAGGGGAGCAATCAGCCCCAGCATTTT; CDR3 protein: CASSEGSNQPQHF
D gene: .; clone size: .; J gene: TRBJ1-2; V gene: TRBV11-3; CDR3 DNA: TGTGCCAGCAGCTTAGAGGGGCTCTCCTATGGCTACACCTTC; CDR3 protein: CASSLEGLSYGYTF
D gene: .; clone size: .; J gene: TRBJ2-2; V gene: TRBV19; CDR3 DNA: TGTGCCTGCAGGCCCGGGGGTGGCACCGGGGAGCTGTTTTTT; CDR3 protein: CACRPGGGTGELFF
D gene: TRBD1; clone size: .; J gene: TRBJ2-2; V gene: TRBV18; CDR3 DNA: TGTGCCAGCTCACAGGGACAGGTGAACACCGGGGAGCTGTTTTTT; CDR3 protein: CASSQGQVNTGELFF
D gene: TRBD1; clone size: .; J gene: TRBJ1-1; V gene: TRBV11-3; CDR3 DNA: TGTGCCAGCAGCTTGGGGACAGTCGGGACTGAAGCTTTCTTT; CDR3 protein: CASSLGTVGTEAFF
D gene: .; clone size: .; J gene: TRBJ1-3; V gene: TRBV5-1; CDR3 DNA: TGCGCCAGCAGCTTGAATACCAGGGGCTCTGGAAACACCATATATTTT; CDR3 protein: CASSLNTRGSGNTIYF
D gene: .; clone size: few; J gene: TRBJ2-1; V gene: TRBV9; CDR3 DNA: TGTGCCAGCAGCGCTAGGGGGGATACCTACAATGAGCAGTTCTTC; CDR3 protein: CASSARGDTYNEQFF
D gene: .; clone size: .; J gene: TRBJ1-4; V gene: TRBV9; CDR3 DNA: TGTGCCAGCAGCCCCCTGGGCAGCCCTAATGAAAAACTGTTTTTT; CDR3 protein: CASSPLGSPNEKLFF
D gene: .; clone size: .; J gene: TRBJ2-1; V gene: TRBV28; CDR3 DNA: TGTGCCAGCAGTGCAGGGGTCATCAATGAGCAGTTCTTC; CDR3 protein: CASSAGVINEQFF
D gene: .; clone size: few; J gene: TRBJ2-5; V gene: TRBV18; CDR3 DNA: TGTGCCAGCTCGACTACAGTTAGGGGGGCTGAGACCCAGTACTTC; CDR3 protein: CASSTTVRGAETQYF
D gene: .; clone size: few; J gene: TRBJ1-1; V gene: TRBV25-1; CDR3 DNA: TGTGCCAGCAGTGTGGACAGTAAGAACACTGAAGCTTTCTTT; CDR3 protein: CASSVDSKNTEAFF